This T cell receptor (beta chain) was recorded in a study of cytomegalovirus exposure and HLA in healthy donors. The study, taken as a whole, reports: Confirmation was obtained in vitro that a few CMV-associated chains are specific for CMV antigens. On later analysis, the bulk of CMV-associated TCR beta chains appeared to be HLA-restricted. A later analysis showed HLA-associated TCR beta chains outstripping equally common others in clonal expansion.

The CDR3 contains 16 residues. Trimming removed 5 bases from V and 6 bases from J, with 22 bases in between. CDR1 is LNHDA, CDR2 SQIVND, per germline (reference sequence). With regard to this clone: Its cognate antigen is unknown.

In the PCR, 60 Vbeta and 13 Jbeta primers were used. Authors' data handling: A later analysis counted 65 million to 90 million unique TCR beta chains, some 12 million shared. Here immunoSEQ multiplex PCR was the method, and the copy in TCRdb shows in-frame clones only, minus some. V and J calls and clone size are given by that table; D and trimming were obtained from the DNA. The table lists 75,000 to 100,000 clones, roughly three fifths of them singletons. The clonotype comes from a man aged 60 to 69 in good health and CMV-seronegative. The material sequenced was PBMCs. This chain links TRBV19 with TRBJ1-1; D is uncertain. CDR3 coding DNA: TGTGCCAGTAGTGATGCCCAACGGGGAGTGGTTCCTGAAGCTTTCTTT. Translating it yields CASSDAQRGVVPEAFF. Looking up the rest from reference TRBV19 and TRBJ1-1 gives the full variable domain: DGGITQSPKYLFRKEGQNVTLSCEQNLNHDAMYWYRQDPGQGLRLIYYSQIVNDFQKGDIAEGYSVSREKKESFPLTVTSAQKNPTAFYLCASSDAQRGVVPEAFFGQGTRLTVV.